This is a list of T cell receptor beta chains from one sample in a study of cytomegalovirus exposure and HLA in healthy donors. Profiled with immunoSEQ multiplex PCR; TCRdb holds only in-frame clones, not every one. In the table there are over 120,000 clones, approximately 79% of which are singletons. Sequenced: PBMCs. These receptors came from a man younger than 35 in good health and CMV-seropositive. The CDR3 runs from the conserved cysteine through the conserved F or W. D genes are given only for firm matches. Not every row has a clone size; where given, it reads once, few, many or a size class.

>TRBJ2-5|TRBV7-9|.|.
CASSQGVAEKETQYF
TGTGCCAGCAGCCAAGGGGTAGCGGAGAAAGAGACCCAGTACTTC
>TRBJ2-3|TRBV2|TRBD2|few
CASSDSLGRGGLDTQYF
TGTGCCAGCAGTGACAGCCTCGGGCGGGGGGGCCTAGATACGCAGTATTTT
>TRBJ2-4|TRBV7-2|.|few
CASSLPPENIQYF
TGTGCCAGCAGCCTCCCTCCCGAAAACATTCAGTACTTC
>TRBJ1-1|TRBV19|.|.
CASTLTGSGYTEAFF
TGTGCCAGTACCTTAACAGGTTCCGGGTACACTGAAGCTTTCTTT
>TRBJ2-7|TRBV19|TRBD1|few
CASSITGGSYEQYF
TGTGCCAGTAGTATAACAGGGGGCTCCTACGAGCAGTACTTC
>TRBJ2-1|TRBV19|TRBD2|.
CASSTMTSGSGTAYEQFF
TGTGCCAGTAGTACTATGACTAGCGGGAGTGGTACGGCATATGAGCAGTTCTTC
>TRBJ1-2|TRBV2|TRBD1|.
CASSVPGTGNYGYTF
TGTGCCAGCAGCGTTCCGGGGACAGGGAACTATGGCTACACCTTC
>TRBJ1-4|TRBV14|TRBD1|.
CASSQVAGGNEKLFF
TGTGCCAGCAGCCAAGTCGCAGGGGGGAATGAAAAACTGTTTTTT
>TRBJ1-4|TRBV30|TRBD1|once
CAWSPGTATNEKLFF
TGTGCCTGGAGCCCAGGGACAGCAACTAATGAAAAACTGTTTTTT
>TRBJ1-2|TRBV7-2|.|.
CASSLAAANYGYTF
TGTGCCAGCAGCTTAGCTGCAGCTAACTATGGCTACACCTTC
>TRBJ2-5|TRBV6-5|.|.
CASSSTVGAETQYF
TGTGCCAGCAGCTCAACGGTGGGGGCAGAGACCCAGTACTTC
>TRBJ1-2|TRBV6-5|.|.
CASRPDIFYGYTF
TGTGCCAGCAGACCCGACATCTTCTATGGCTACACCTTC
>TRBJ1-1|TRBV7-9|.|few
CASSPQGLNTEAFF
TGTGCCAGCAGCCCCCAGGGTCTAAACACTGAAGCTTTCTTT
>TRBJ2-1|TRBV7-6|TRBD2|.
CASSSPSGSYNEQFF
TGTGCCAGCAGCTCACCTAGCGGGAGCTACAATGAGCAGTTCTTC
>TRBJ2-1|TRBV7-9|TRBD1|.
CASTLGQGGHNEQFF
TGTGCCAGCACCCTCGGACAGGGGGGGCACAATGAGCAGTTCTTC
>TRBJ1-1|TRBV19|TRBD1|.
CASSPRDRVYTEAFF
TGTGCCAGTAGTCCCCGGGACAGGGTTTACACTGAAGCTTTCTTT
>TRBJ2-7|TRBV5-4|TRBD1|.
CASSSTGGSRYEQYF
TGTGCCAGCAGCTCTACAGGGGGGTCGCGGTACGAGCAGTACTTC
>TRBJ2-7|TRBV6-5|.|.
CASSPTGESYEQYF
TGTGCCAGCAGTCCGACGGGGGAAAGCTACGAGCAGTACTTC
>TRBJ2-2|TRBV7-6|.|.
CASSTTGELFF
TGTGCCAGCAGCACAACCGGGGAGCTGTTTTTT
>TRBJ1-6|TRBV11-2|.|.
CASSLGPNSPLHF
TGTGCCAGCAGCTTAGGGCCCAATTCACCCCTCCACTTT
>TRBJ1-4|TRBV6-1|.|.
CASSEYTRSDKLFF
TGTGCCAGCAGTGAATACACCAGGTCGGATAAACTGTTTTTT
>TRBJ2-7|TRBV5-1|TRBD2|.
CASSTTFTALAGDEQYF
TGCGCCAGCAGCACAACCTTTACCGCTTTAGCGGGAGACGAGCAGTACTTC
>TRBJ2-3|TRBV7-2|.|.
CASSLVAGATDTQYF
TGTGCCAGCAGCTTAGTGGCGGGGGCCACAGATACGCAGTATTTT
>TRBJ2-7|TRBV5-6|.|.
CASSLALRQEGSYEQYF
TGTGCCAGCAGCTTGGCCCTCCGACAGGAAGGCTCCTACGAGCAGTACTTC
>TRBJ2-2|TRBV4-3|.|.
CASSQVDRSNTGELFF
TGCGCCAGCAGCCAAGTAGACAGGAGTAACACCGGGGAGCTGTTTTTT
>TRBJ2-5|TRBV5-1|TRBD2|.
CASSLGLAGGGETQYF
TGCGCCAGCAGCCTGGGACTAGCGGGAGGAGGAGAGACCCAGTACTTC
>TRBJ2-7|TRBV5-4|.|.
CASSRTENYEQYF
TGTGCCAGCAGCAGGACAGAAAACTACGAGCAGTACTTC
>TRBJ2-6|TRBV6-4|.|.
CASSPGRGGANVLTF
TGTGCCAGCAGTCCCGGGAGAGGTGGGGCCAACGTCCTGACTTTC
>TRBJ2-1|TRBV9|TRBD2|.
CASSVGPSGGGNEQFF
TGTGCCAGCAGCGTGGGGCCTAGCGGGGGAGGGAATGAGCAGTTCTTC
>TRBJ1-1|TRBV6-5|TRBD1|.
CASSYSWQGDTEAFF
TGTGCCAGCAGTTACTCGTGGCAGGGGGACACTGAAGCTTTCTTT
>TRBJ2-1|TRBV29-1|.|.
CSVEPPAGLGQFF
TGCAGCGTTGAACCCCCAGCAGGCCTTGGGCAGTTCTTC
>TRBJ1-5|TRBV2|TRBD1|.
CASSSDREGNQPQHF
TGTGCCAGCAGTTCGGACAGGGAAGGCAATCAGCCCCAGCATTTT
>TRBJ1-2|TRBV29-1|.|.
CSVGQGPTNYGYTF
TGCAGCGTTGGGCAGGGGCCTACTAACTATGGCTACACCTTC
>TRBJ1-5|TRBV18|.|few
CASSPRSAGGNQPQHF
TGTGCCAGCTCACCCCGCTCGGCGGGTGGGAATCAGCCCCAGCATTTT
>TRBJ1-5|TRBV6-6|.|.
CASSYGREGQPQHF
TGTGCCAGCAGTTACGGCAGGGAGGGACAGCCCCAGCATTTT
>TRBJ2-1|TRBV30|TRBD2|.
CAWGSGRALYNEQFF
TGTGCCTGGGGGAGCGGGAGGGCCTTGTACAATGAGCAGTTCTTC
>TRBJ2-5|TRBV7-9|.|.
CASSLAGAVETQYF
TGTGCCAGCAGCTTAGCGGGGGCGGTGGAGACCCAGTACTTC
>TRBJ2-2|TRBV5-6|.|.
CASRYNFPVGELFF
TGTGCCAGCAGATATAACTTTCCCGTCGGGGAGCTGTTTTTT
>TRBJ2-2|TRBV4-2|.|.
CASSQIGPGSTGELFF
TGTGCCAGCAGCCAAATTGGTCCGGGAAGCACCGGGGAGCTGTTTTTT
>TRBJ2-7|TRBV28|.|.
CASRETAPGSVMIYEQYF
TGTGCCAGCAGAGAAACGGCTCCCGGGAGTGTAATGATCTACGAGCAGTACTTC
>TRBJ1-1|TRBV27|TRBD1|.
CASSLWGQGTTEAFF
TGTGCCAGCAGTTTATGGGGACAGGGGACCACTGAAGCTTTCTTT
>TRBJ1-5|TRBV28|.|.
CASSLPRQALSQPQHF
TGTGCCAGCAGTTTACCACGACAGGCTCTAAGCCAGCCCCAGCATTTT
>TRBJ1-2|TRBV5-8|TRBD1|.
CASSSRFQGASLYGYTF
TGTGCCAGCAGCTCGCGTTTCCAGGGGGCCTCCCTCTATGGCTACACCTTC
>TRBJ2-7|TRBV6-1|TRBD1|.
CASRPATGGSYEQYF
TGTGCCAGCAGGCCAGCTACAGGGGGCTCCTACGAGCAGTACTTC
>TRBJ1-3|TRBV4-1|.|.
CASSRQESSGNTIYF
TGCGCCAGCAGCCGACAGGAAAGCTCTGGAAACACCATATATTTT
>TRBJ1-3|TRBV9|.|.
CASSVSPLGADTIYF
TGTGCCAGCAGCGTAAGTCCGCTCGGAGCGGACACCATATATTTT
>TRBJ2-1|TRBV7-2|TRBD1|.
CASSRDRSYNEQFF
TGTGCCAGCAGCCGGGACAGATCCTACAATGAGCAGTTCTTC
>TRBJ2-1|TRBV29-1|TRBD2|.
CSAVRGGSYNEQFF
TGCAGCGCCGTGCGGGGGGGCTCCTACAATGAGCAGTTCTTC
>TRBJ1-2|TRBV6-5|.|.
CASLGGRNYGYTF
TGTGCTTCCCTTGGGGGGAGGAACTATGGCTACACCTTC
>TRBJ1-4|TRBV29-1|.|.
CSVMGAINEKLFF
TGCAGCGTTATGGGGGCGATCAATGAAAAACTGTTTTTT
>TRBJ2-7|TRBV6-5|TRBD1|.
CASRVSWTGVSGQYF
TGTGCCAGCAGGGTATCATGGACAGGGGTCTCAGGGCAGTACTTC
>TRBJ2-5|TRBV27|TRBD1|.
CASSLDRGETQYF
TGTGCCAGCAGTTTGGACAGGGGGGAGACCCAGTACTTC
>TRBJ2-1|TRBV18|.|few
CASSPPRQDSGNEQFF
TGTGCCAGCTCACCACCTCGACAGGACTCGGGGAATGAGCAGTTCTTC
>TRBJ2-3|TRBV11-3|TRBD2|.
CASSLGELADTDTQYF
TGTGCCAGCAGCTTAGGAGAGCTAGCGGACACAGATACGCAGTATTTT
>TRBJ2-6|TRBV9|.|once
CASSVSVYSGANVLTF
TGTGCCAGCAGCGTTAGCGTTTACTCTGGGGCCAACGTCCTGACTTTC
>TRBJ1-4|TRBV7-9|TRBD1|.
CASSLTGEEKLFF
TGTGCCAGCAGCCTTACAGGGGAGGAAAAACTGTTTTTT
>TRBJ1-3|TRBV7-9|TRBD1|.
CASSSGTGGAATGNTIYF
TGTGCCAGCAGCTCCGGGACAGGGGGCGCCGCGACTGGAAACACCATATATTTT
>TRBJ1-2|TRBV5-1|TRBD1|.
CASGDRERLNYGYTF
TGCGCCAGCGGCGACAGGGAGAGACTAAACTATGGCTACACCTTC
>TRBJ1-4|TRBV19|.|.
CASRSGHLGEKLFF
TGTGCCAGCCGATCCGGACACCTCGGGGAAAAACTGTTTTTT
>TRBJ2-1|TRBV7-9|TRBD2|once
CASSEVSSGGGVYNEQFF
TGTGCCAGCAGCGAGGTCTCTAGCGGAGGAGGGGTATACAATGAGCAGTTCTTC